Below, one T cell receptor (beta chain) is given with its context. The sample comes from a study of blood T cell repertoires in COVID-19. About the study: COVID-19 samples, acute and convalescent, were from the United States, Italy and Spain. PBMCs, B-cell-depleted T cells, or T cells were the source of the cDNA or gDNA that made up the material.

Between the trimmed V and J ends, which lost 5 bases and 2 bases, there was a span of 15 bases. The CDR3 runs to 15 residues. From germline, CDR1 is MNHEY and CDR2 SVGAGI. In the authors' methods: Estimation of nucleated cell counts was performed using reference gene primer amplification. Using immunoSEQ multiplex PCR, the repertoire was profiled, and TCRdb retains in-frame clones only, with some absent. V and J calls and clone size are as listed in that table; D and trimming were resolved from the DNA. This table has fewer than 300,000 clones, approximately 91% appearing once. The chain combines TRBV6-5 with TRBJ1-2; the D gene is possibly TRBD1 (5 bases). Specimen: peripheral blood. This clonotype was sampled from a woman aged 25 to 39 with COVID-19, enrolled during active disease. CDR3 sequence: CASSLGGDGNYGYTF. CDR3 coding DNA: TGTGCCAGCAGTCTAGGAGGGGACGGGAACTATGGCTACACCTTC.